This TCR beta chain was sequenced for a study of beta chain features in type 1 diabetes. For the study at large: Cells sorted and examined across all samples totaled around 110,000,000.

CDR1 is GTSNPN, CDR2 SVGIG, per germline (reference sequence). CDR3 length: 14 amino acids. V lost 3 bases and J lost 4; bases outside the gene matches: 6. CD4+ naive, central memory, regulatory and stem cell-like memory cells were sorted via CD45RO/CCR7/CD25/CD127/CD95/CD27. Investigators reverse transcribed all isolated RNA, so they sequenced expressed TCRB transcripts. Using immunoSEQ multiplex PCR, the repertoire was profiled, and TCRdb retains in-frame clones only, with some absent. The sample comprises 360,000 or so clones, roughly 21% of which are singletons, and around 0.045% rests with the top ten.

The receptor was derived from a woman between 18 and 30 years old in good health. The rearrangement uses TRBV30 and TRBJ2-5; 9 bases match TRBD1. The sample taken for sequencing was naive CD4+ T cells from blood. Here the CDR3 reads CAWSLRDRVETQYF. CDR3 DNA sequence: TGTGCCTGGAGCCTAAGGGACAGGGTAGAGACCCAGTACTTC.